This TCR beta chain was identified in a study of graft-versus-host responses after intestinal transplantation. Method: immunoSEQ multiplex PCR; TCRdb's copy keeps in-frame clones and lacks some. The table includes more than 85,000 clones, roughly 80% detected once. Worth noting for this clone: Antigen specificity is unknown.

Trimming pared 0 bases from V and 0 bases from J, leaving 6 bases between. Germline V gene lookup returns CDR1 LGHNA and CDR2 YNFKEQ. The CDR3 has 15 amino acids. This chain uses TRBV4-2 with TRBJ1-3; D is possibly TRBD1 (5 bases). The clonotype originates from a human donor who received an intestinal transplant. The input for sequencing was unstimulated CD4+ T cells sorted from spleen or lymph node cells, taken before intestinal transplant. CDR3 nucleotide sequence: TGTGCCAGCAGCCAAGACAGGGTCTCTGGAAACACCATATATTTT. Translation gives CASSQDRVSGNTIYF.